This is a list of T cell receptor beta chains from one sample in a study of blood T cell repertoires in COVID-19. Assay: immunoSEQ multiplex PCR; the TCRdb copy retains only in-frame clones and omits some. The repertoire holds 120,000 or so clones, with 85% as singletons. Sequencing used peripheral blood. These receptors all stem from a woman aged 80 or over with acute or convalescent COVID-19. CDR3s include the opening cysteine and the closing phenylalanine or tryptophan. The D gene is left open where the match is weak.

CASSHQGTDTQYF,TRBV4-1,TRBJ2-3,NA
CAISRDRDYGYTF,TRBV10-3,TRBJ1-2,TRBD1
CASTPGGTFGGTQYF,TRBV28,TRBJ2-3,NA
CASSQDAGRSSPLHF,TRBV14,TRBJ1-6,NA
CASSTKPRLAVPETQYF,TRBV7-3,TRBJ2-5,TRBD2
CASSLHRNYGYTF,TRBV5-6,TRBJ1-2,NA
CASSLSTGKGEAFF,TRBV4-1,TRBJ1-1,TRBD1
CASSYASGNTIYF,TRBV6-6,TRBJ1-3,NA
CASSIRPGKRSPLHF,TRBV19,TRBJ1-6,NA
CSGANRRDTEAFF,TRBV29-1,TRBJ1-1,NA
CASSLQELLAGELFF,TRBV5-6,TRBJ2-2,NA
CASSQAGNTIYF,TRBV3-1/TRBV3-2,TRBJ1-3,NA
CASSEGASGGLTDTQYF,TRBV2,TRBJ2-3,TRBD2
CASSERQGAFF,TRBV7-9,TRBJ1-1,TRBD1
CASSLGARETQYF,TRBV27,TRBJ2-5,NA
CAISTGGRVPDTQYF,TRBV10-3,TRBJ2-3,TRBD2
CASSYGGAADTQYF,TRBV11-2,TRBJ2-3,TRBD2
CASSPTGAIMNTEAFF,TRBV5-5,TRBJ1-1,TRBD1
CATSEAGGGRTDTQYF,TRBV24-1,TRBJ2-3,TRBD2
CASSRGGEVRNEQFF,TRBV5-4,TRBJ2-1,TRBD1
CASATEGYEQYF,TRBV2,TRBJ2-7,NA
CASSSSGTGENYGYTF,TRBV5-1,TRBJ1-2,TRBD1
CASSQGLLATNEKLFF,TRBV14,TRBJ1-4,NA
CASSTGTDSNQPQHF,TRBV6-5,TRBJ1-5,TRBD1
CASSSLGQLNTEAFF,TRBV5-1,TRBJ1-1,NA
CASSPRQGGYGYTF,TRBV6-5,TRBJ1-2,TRBD1
CASSLVPSGGLTDTQYF,TRBV13,TRBJ2-3,TRBD2
CASSPKIETGGYGYTF,TRBV18,TRBJ1-2,TRBD1
CATSDRGVSLDTQARNTIYF,TRBV24-1,TRBJ1-3,TRBD1
CASSLGIAGATDTQYF,TRBV5-1,TRBJ2-3,TRBD2
CASSELRVNTEAFF,TRBV2,TRBJ1-1,NA
CSVPGQGITGELFF,TRBV29-1,TRBJ2-2,TRBD1
CASTVAYGNTIYF,TRBV12-3/TRBV12-4,TRBJ1-3,NA
CASSFRQRGGQETQYF,TRBV27,TRBJ2-5,TRBD2
CASTWGANTGELFF,TRBV6-5,TRBJ2-2,NA
CASSRQGANTGELFF,TRBV6-6,TRBJ2-2,TRBD1
CASSLWATTGGETQYF,TRBV5-1,TRBJ2-5,TRBD1
CASRENYGYTF,TRBV28,TRBJ1-2,NA
CASSPRTQGLYGYTF,TRBV6-5,TRBJ1-2,NA
CASSQRQGDRGYTF,TRBV19,TRBJ1-2,NA
CASSGPRHPYGYTF,TRBV2,TRBJ1-2,NA
CASRQAGGSSYEQYF,TRBV6-5,TRBJ2-7,TRBD2
CASSLAGGSYGYTF,TRBV27,TRBJ1-2,TRBD1
CASSLYGGYTF,TRBV7-2,TRBJ1-2,NA
CASSLRGGGTQYF,TRBV28,TRBJ2-5,TRBD2
CASSMQGVSTDTQYF,TRBV19,TRBJ2-3,TRBD1
CASSQERRSSGRDTQYF,TRBV4-2,TRBJ2-3,TRBD2
CASSLGGDYNNEQFF,TRBV11-3,TRBJ2-1,TRBD2
CASSQGQGLNQPQHF,TRBV4-3,TRBJ1-5,TRBD1
CASSLDHGAQNTEAFF,TRBV5-4,TRBJ1-1,NA
CASSVGGGAPDQPQHF,TRBV9,TRBJ1-5,NA
CASSSVWGPSSDTQYF,TRBV28,TRBJ2-3,NA
CASGLRTSGGADTQYF,TRBV27,TRBJ2-3,TRBD2